A single sample is the source of the 18 T cell receptor beta chains below, sequenced in a study of blood T cell repertoires in COVID-19. Some clones are missing from TCRdb's copy, which holds only in-frame ones; the method was immunoSEQ multiplex PCR. The table records 200,000 or so clones, approximately 80% of them present only once. Sequenced material: peripheral blood. The source is a woman aged 80 or over with acute or convalescent COVID-19.

As to this clone: The junction differs from germline at one of its ends, possibly a read error. V and J are TRBV7-7 and TRBJ2-5; D possibly corresponds to TRBD2 (6 bases). The CDR3 loop spans 14 amino acids. Germline loops: CDR1 SSHAT, CDR2 FNYEAQ (reference sequence). CDR3 region: CASSLGTSRETQYF. Here the CDR3 DNA reads TGTGCTAGCAGCTTAGGAACTAGCAGGGAGACCCAGTACTTC.

The chain links TRBV29-1 to TRBJ2-5; D possibly corresponds to TRBD2 (5 bases). The CDR3 loop spans 12 amino acids. Germline loops: CDR1 SQVTM, CDR2 ANQGSEA. Trimming stripped 7 bases from V and 5 bases from J, with 14 bases between. This CDR3 reads CSALHGGETQYF. The CDR3 region has the DNA TGCAGCGCCCTACACGGCGGGGAGACCCAGTACTTC.

V and J are TRBV7-2 and TRBJ2-5, with 8 bases lining up with TRBD1. CDR1 is SGHTA and CDR2 is FQGNSA in the germline V gene. Trimming removed 0 bases from V and 2 bases from J; junction bases left unmatched: 5. The CDR3 is 16 residues long. CDR3 in DNA: TGTGCCAGCAGCTTAGCTGCGACAGGGGTTCAAGAGACCCAGTACTTC. This sequence encodes CASSLAATGVQETQYF.

The table lists this clone with a count of one. The genes are TRBV5-6 and TRBJ2-1; D gene uncertain. CDR1 is SGHDT, CDR2 YYEEEE, per germline. This CDR3 has 15 amino acids. The V and J ends lost 0 bases and 4 bases respectively, with 11 bases between them. The CDR3 here is CASSLDWASYNEQFF. In DNA, the CDR3 is TGTGCCAGCAGCTTGGATTGGGCTTCGTACAATGAGCAGTTCTTC.

This chain links TRBV10-2 with TRBJ1-4, with TRBD1 matching over 10 bases. The CDR3 is 15 residues long. The V and J ends lost 3 bases and 5 bases, in that order; junction bases with no gene match: 3. Germline assignment: CDR1 WSHSY and CDR2 SAAADI. CDR3 loop: CASSDPTGGNEKLFF. The CDR3 DNA follows: TGCGCCAGCAGTGACCCGACAGGGGGCAATGAAAAACTGTTTTTT.

The chain joins TRBV28 to TRBJ1-1; the D is unclear. V was pared by 7 bases and J by 8 bases, with 11 bases between. Germline values: CDR1 MDHEN, CDR2 SYDVKM. The CDR3 sequence is 11 residues long. CDR3 sequence: CASTREWEAFF. CDR3 DNA: TGTGCCAGCACTCGGGAATGGGAAGCTTTCTTT.

The chain links TRBV30 to TRBJ1-2, with a weak D call TRBD1 (6 bases). From germline, CDR1 is GTSNPN and CDR2 SVGIG (reference sequence). This CDR3 is built from 15 residues. V was pared by 1 base and J by 4 bases, with 16 bases between. CDR3 in DNA: TGTGCCTGGAGTGACCCGCAGGGGCCTCGCTATGGCTACACCTTC. Its protein is CAWSDPQGPRYGYTF.

The chain has TRBV7-9 and TRBJ2-7; D ambiguous. Trimming removed 0 bases from V and 0 bases from J, with 12 bases in between. CDR1 is SEHNR, CDR2 FQNEAQ, per germline (reference sequence). The CDR3 has 16 residues. CDR3 DNA: TGTGCCAGCAGCTTAGCGGCCGGAGCTTACTCCTACGAGCAGTACTTC. It is translated as CASSLAAGAYSYEQYF.

This clone has more than one count but fewer than ten. The chain employs TRBV4-2 and TRBJ2-2; 7 positions agree with TRBD1. The length of the CDR3 is 17 residues. Germline-derived CDR1 and CDR2 are LGHNA and YNFKEQ. The V and J ends lost 4 bases and 0 bases, in that order; junction bases with no gene match: 8. DNA for the CDR3: TGTGCCAGCAGCCCGACAGGGAACAATGCGAACACCGGGGAGCTGTTTTTT. Amino acids: CASSPTGNNANTGELFF.

The chain joins TRBV12-3 or TRBV12-4 to TRBJ1-2; maybe TRBD1 (6 bases). This CDR3 region has 13 residues. Trimming cost V 4 bases and J 2 bases, with 8 bases left between them. In nucleotides, the CDR3 is TGTGCCAGCAGTTACAGGGTAAACTATGGCTACACCTTC. This codes for CASSYRVNYGYTF.

The V and J genes are TRBV15 and TRBJ2-7, with TRBD2 as a possible D gene (5 bases). Trimming left V 1 base short and J 4 bases short, with 14 bases between. The CDR3 loop spans 15 amino acids. The germline CDR1 and CDR2 sequences are LNHNV and YYDKDF (reference sequence). The CDR3 region has the DNA TGTGCCACCAGCAGAGTCAAGGCCCCGGGGTACGAGCAGTACTTC. Translating gives CATSRVKAPGYEQYF.

The chain has TRBV7-9 and TRBJ1-3, with TRBD1 identical over 7 bases. This CDR3 is 17 amino acids long. Germline assignment: CDR1 SEHNR and CDR2 FQNEAQ (reference sequence). The trim removed 2 bases at V and 0 bases at J, leaving 7 bases unmatched. Written as DNA, the CDR3 is TGTGCCAGCAGCTTACCGCGGGACAGAACCTCTGGAAACACCATATATTTT. This encodes CASSLPRDRTSGNTIYF.

As for this clone: Germline is not matched at one junction end, which may reflect a read error. Here the CDR3 DNA reads TGTGCTAGCAGCTCAGCGGCGGGAGGGCCGGTCGGGGAGCTGTTTTTT. Its translation is CASSSAAGGPVGELFF. This rearrangement joins TRBV7-7 to TRBJ2-2; TRBD2 matches 9 bases. The CDR3 contains 16 residues. Looked up from germline, CDR1 is SSHAT and CDR2 is FNYEAQ (reference sequence).

This clone was counted only a few times. This rearrangement joins TRBV9 to TRBJ2-7; TRBD1 might be the D (5 bases). CDR3 length: 14 amino acids. V shed 0 bases and J shed 7 bases, with 14 bases lying between them. Germline assignment: CDR1 SGDLS and CDR2 YYNGEE. CDR3 sequence: CASSVGPTVGEQYF. DNA of the CDR3: TGTGCCAGCAGCGTAGGACCGACAGTCGGGGAGCAGTACTTC.

The chain uses TRBV30 and TRBJ1-2; the D gene is possibly TRBD1 (6 bases). CDR1 GTSNPN and CDR2 SVGIG come from the germline V gene (reference sequence). V was trimmed by 5 bases and J by 4 bases, leaving 23 bases between them. The CDR3 has 16 residues. The CDR3 coding sequence is TGTGCCTGGGAGATCCCTCCTAGGGGGATTGGCTATGGCTACACCTTC. The encoded protein is CAWEIPPRGIGYGYTF.

The chain joins TRBV5-3 to TRBJ1-2; no firm D call. TRBV5-3 is placed among ORFs of uncertain function. The V end was cut by 4 bases, the J end by 4 bases, with 35 bases between. This CDR3 region has 21 residues. The CDR3 loop is CARSPPPPTFKVVSGGYGYTF. The CDR3 DNA follows: TGTGCCAGAAGCCCCCCGCCCCCGACCTTTAAGGTGGTATCGGGAGGCTATGGCTACACCTTC.

This clone was seen a few times. The chain recombines TRBV6-5 with TRBJ2-1; 8 bases are shared with TRBD1. Germline V gene lookup returns CDR1 MNHEY and CDR2 SVGAGI. This CDR3 is 14 amino acids long. V dropped 7 bases and J dropped 10; count of bases not matched to a gene: 12. The CDR3 loop is CASMVGQAHGEQFF. The CDR3 DNA is TGTGCCAGCATGGTGGGACAGGCCCACGGGGAGCAGTTCTTC.

CDR3 in amino acids: CASSLWARGDYNSPLHF. The CDR3 DNA is TGCGCCAGCAGCTTATGGGCCAGGGGGGACTATAATTCACCCCTCCACTTT. The rearrangement links TRBV5-1 to TRBJ1-6, with 7 nucleotides matching TRBD1. CDR3 length: 17 amino acids. The junction had 8 bases not matched to a gene; V was cut back by 2 bases and J by 3 bases. The V gene's germline CDR1 is SGHRS and CDR2 YFSETQ.